This entry lists 30 T cell receptor beta chains sequenced from one sample in a study of T cell repertoires in cytomegalovirus infection. TCRdb itself ran the reads through MiXCR, one entry per CDR3 protein. Found here are about 110,000 distinct CDR3 sequences, about 30% of them singletons; the top ten hold around two fifths. Antigens of these TCRs are unknown. The sequences come from CD8+ T cells from cultured PBMCs, collected from culture after CMV antigen stimulation. The source is a human donor in good health (CMV status not recorded). Some clones in this sample may be carry-over from other donors' samples.

This clonotype was counted many times. The CDR3 loop reads CASSLGWGAPEKLFF. CDR3 DNA sequence: TGTGCCAGCAGCTTAGGGTGGGGGGCGCCTGAAAAACTGTTTTTT. The chain employs TRBV11-2 and TRBJ1-4, with D possibly being TRBD1 (6 bases). This CDR3 has 15 amino acids. The germline V and J ends were trimmed by 1 base and 7 bases, with 13 bases remaining between them. CDR1 SGHAT and CDR2 FQNNGV come from the germline V gene.

The V and J genes are TRBV4-1 and TRBJ2-2, with D perhaps TRBD2 (6 bases). CDR3 length equals 16 residues. Per germline, CDR1 MGHRA and CDR2 YSYEKL. V was trimmed by 2 bases and J by 6 bases, leaving 16 bases between them. The CDR3 DNA follows: TGCGCCAGCAGCCAACTTATCCAGGGAGGTGCCGGGGAGCTGTTTTTT. Protein product: CASSQLIQGGAGELFF.

The chain joins TRBV5-5 to TRBJ2-1; 11 bases align to TRBD1. The V and J ends lost 4 bases and 8 bases, in that order; junction bases with no gene match: 8. Germline V CDR1 and CDR2: SGHKS, YYEKEE (reference sequence). The CDR3 contains 15 residues. Here the CDR3 DNA reads TGTGCCAGCAGCGAGGACAGGGGGCTTGGGGATGAGCAGTTCTTC. This codes for CASSEDRGLGDEQFF.

This clonotype has ten or more counts. The rearrangement links TRBV7-9 to TRBJ2-1; 7 nucleotides match TRBD1. The CDR3 is made up of 15 amino acids. The V gene end was trimmed by 4 bases and the J gene end by 4 bases; junction bases not matched to a gene: 7. Germline CDR1 SEHNR, CDR2 FQNEAQ (reference sequence). Here the CDR3 reads CASSSDPGQYNEQFF. The CDR3 DNA is TGTGCCAGCAGCTCTGACCCGGGACAGTACAATGAGCAGTTCTTC. Filled out from reference TRBV7-9 and TRBJ2-1, the complete variable domain reads DTGVSQNPRHKITKRGQNVTFRCDPISEHNRLYWYRQTLGQGPEFLTYFQNEAQLEKSRLLSDRFSAERPKGSFSTLEIQRTEQGDSAMYLCASSSDPGQYNEQFFGPGTRLTVL.

This clonotype appeared once. The chain employs TRBV5-6 and TRBJ2-7; possibly TRBD1 for D (5 bases). Trimming shortened V by 2 bases and J by 1 base, and 7 bases separated the two germline ends. Germline CDR1 and CDR2: SGHDT and YYEEEE. The CDR3 has 13 amino acids. The CDR3 DNA reads as TGTGCCAGCAGCTTCGACAGTTCCTACGAGCAGTACTTC. Translated, it gives CASSFDSSYEQYF.

The chain carries TRBV7-9 and TRBJ2-4, with D perhaps TRBD1 (6 bases). The length of the CDR3 is 16 residues. Trimming took off 4 bases at V and 3 bases at J, with 16 bases between the two ends. Germline V gene data show CDR1 as SEHNR and CDR2 as FQNEAQ (reference sequence). The CDR3 coding sequence is TGTGCCAGCAGCTCTCCGGGACATCTATTCAAAAACATTCAGTACTTC. Translation gives CASSSPGHLFKNIQYF.

The chain links TRBV7-8 to TRBJ1-5, with unresolved D. Deletions cut 1 base from V and 3 bases from J, with 7 bases between. From germline, CDR1 is SGHVS and CDR2 FQNEAQ. The CDR3 has 14 amino acids. Written as DNA, the CDR3 is TGTGCCAGCAGCTTAGGGGCGTTCAATCAGCCCCAGCATTTT. Protein product: CASSLGAFNQPQHF.

V usage is TRBV19 and J usage is TRBJ2-3; D may be TRBD1 or TRBD2 (5 bases each). The CDR3 is made up of 12 amino acids. CDR1 and CDR2 (germline): LNHDA, SQIVND (reference sequence). The CDR3 loop is CAAGASADTQYF. The DNA for the CDR3 is TGTGCTGCCGGGGCGAGCGCAGATACGCAGTATTTT. Looking up the rest from reference TRBV19 and TRBJ2-3 gives the full variable domain: DGGITQSPKYLFRKEGQNVTLSCEQNLNHDAMYWYRQDPGQGLRLIYYSQIVNDFQKGDIAEGYSVSREKKESFPLTVTSAQKNPTAFYLCAAGASADTQYFGPGTRLTVL.

The chain recombines TRBV5-4 with TRBJ2-1; a possible D gene is TRBD2 (6 bases). Trimming left V 1 base short and J 6 bases short, with 17 bases between. The CDR3 extends over 16 amino acids. Germline lookup yields CDR1 SGHNT and CDR2 YYREEE (reference sequence). The CDR3 loop reads CASSLTGAGMVNEQFF. The CDR3 nucleotides are TGTGCCAGCAGCTTGACCGGGGCGGGGATGGTCAATGAGCAGTTCTTC. Full variable domain (outside the CDR3, taken from reference TRBV5-4 and TRBJ2-1): ETGVTQSPTHLIKTRGQQVTLRCSSQSGHNTVSWYQQALGQGPQFIFQYYREEENGRGNFPPRFSGLQFPNYSSELNVNALELDDSALYLCASSLTGAGMVNEQFFGPGTRLTVL.

This clonotype was counted between two and nine times. The rearrangement links TRBV28 to TRBJ2-5; 8 nucleotides agree with TRBD2. The CDR3 is 16 residues long. After removal of 2 bases from V and 4 bases from J, the junction contained 9 bases not matched to a gene. Germline-derived CDR1 and CDR2 are MDHEN and SYDVKM. Written as DNA, the CDR3 is TGTGCCAGCAGTTTAGAAGTCGCGGGGGGAGGAGAGACCCAGTACTTC. Translating gives CASSLEVAGGGETQYF. Full variable domain (rest looked up from reference TRBV28 and TRBJ2-5): DVKVTQSSRYLVKRTGEKVFLECVQDMDHENMFWYRQDPGLGLRLIYFSYDVKMKEKGDIPEGYSVSREKKERFSLILESASTNQTSMYLCASSLEVAGGGETQYFGPGTRLLVL.

This clonotype was seen a few times. The chain employs TRBV7-9 and TRBJ1-2; the D gene is possibly TRBD1 (6 bases). The CDR3 has 16 amino acids. Germline lookup yields CDR1 SEHNR and CDR2 FQNEAQ (reference sequence). V was cut by 5 bases and J by 2 bases, with 18 bases left in between. The CDR3 DNA reads TGTGCCAGCAGCCCGCCGACAGGACGAGGCAACTATGGCTACACCTTC. It encodes CASSPPTGRGNYGYTF. Drawing the rest from reference TRBV7-9 and TRBJ1-2, the complete variable domain is DTGVSQNPRHKITKRGQNVTFRCDPISEHNRLYWYRQTLGQGPEFLTYFQNEAQLEKSRLLSDRFSAERPKGSFSTLEIQRTEQGDSAMYLCASSPPTGRGNYGYTFGSGTRLTVV.

This chain links TRBV6-7 with TRBJ2-7, with D uncertain. TRBV6-7 belongs to the ORF category, with a function that is uncertain. V was cut by 2 bases and J by 6 bases, with 2 bases left in between. The CDR3 has 10 residues. CDR3 nucleotides: TGTGCCAGCAGTTACGGCGAGCAGTACTTC. The encoded protein is CASSYGEQYF.

In this sample, this clonotype turned up a few times. V gene TRBV7-9 combines with J gene TRBJ2-7, with 7 nucleotides matching TRBD1. Germline V gene sequence: CDR1 SEHNR, CDR2 FQNEAQ (reference sequence). Trimming at V came to 5 bases and at J to 2 bases, leaving 12 bases not matched to a gene. This CDR3 is 16 amino acids long. The CDR3 is CASSAIGQVNTYEQYF. Written as DNA, the CDR3 is TGTGCCAGCAGCGCAATCGGACAGGTAAATACCTACGAGCAGTACTTC.

This clonotype was seen more than once but under ten times. The gene calls are TRBV7-9 and TRBJ2-2; D is undetermined. CDR3 length: 13 amino acids. CDR1 is SEHNR, CDR2 FQNEAQ, per germline (reference sequence). Trimming cost V 5 bases and J 6 bases, with 10 bases left between them. The CDR3 reads CASSPDEAGELFF. CDR3 bases: TGTGCCAGCAGCCCCGACGAGGCCGGGGAGCTGTTTTTT.

The gene calls are TRBV7-8 and TRBJ1-5, with a tentative D call TRBD1 (5 bases). Per the germline V gene, CDR1 is SGHVS and CDR2 is FQNEAQ. Trimming removed 3 bases from V and 5 bases from J, with 8 bases in between. This CDR3 spans 13 amino acids. In DNA form, the CDR3 reads TGTGCCAGCAGCTTTCGGGGGGATCAGCCCCAGCATTTT. It is translated as CASSFRGDQPQHF.

This clonotype was seen a few times. The chain recombines TRBV7-9 with TRBJ2-1, with D perhaps matching TRBD2 (5 bases). CDR1 and CDR2 (germline): SEHNR, FQNEAQ (reference sequence). Trimming cost V 4 bases and J 10 bases, with 14 bases left between them. The CDR3 runs to 13 residues. The CDR3 region has the DNA TGTGCCAGCAGCTACCCGGGGAGTTGGGAGCAGTTCTTC. It codes for CASSYPGSWEQFF. The whole variable domain, remainder taken from reference TRBV7-9 and TRBJ2-1, is DTGVSQNPRHKITKRGQNVTFRCDPISEHNRLYWYRQTLGQGPEFLTYFQNEAQLEKSRLLSDRFSAERPKGSFSTLEIQRTEQGDSAMYLCASSYPGSWEQFFGPGTRLTVL.

This chain joins TRBV6-5 and TRBJ2-7; D unclear. The CDR3 sequence is 16 residues long. Looked up from germline, CDR1 is MNHEY and CDR2 is SVGAGI. Trimming cost V 5 bases and J 2 bases, with 19 bases left between them. This CDR3 is CASSQRTRRSPYEQYF. CDR3 nucleotides: TGTGCCAGCAGTCAACGTACCCGGCGTTCTCCCTACGAGCAGTACTTC.

This rearrangement joins TRBV4-3 to TRBJ1-4, with a possible D match to TRBD1 (6 bases). CDR3 length equals 15 residues. Looked up from germline, CDR1 is LGHNA and CDR2 is YSLEER. Deletions cut 0 bases from V and 10 bases from J, with 15 bases between. The CDR3 DNA sequence: TGCGCCAGCAGCCAAGAAAGGGGGTTAGTCGGAAAACTGTTTTTT. It yields the protein CASSQERGLVGKLFF.

The chain joins TRBV6-2 or TRBV6-3 to TRBJ1-6; 8 nucleotides line up with TRBD1. J gave up 10 bases and V 3 bases, and 20 bases lay outside the gene matches. Germline V gene lookup returns CDR1 MNHEY and CDR2 SVGEGT. CDR3 length: 19 amino acids. CDR3 sequence: CASSYTGQGALVKASPLHF. The CDR3 nucleotides read TGTGCCAGCAGTTATACCGGGCAGGGGGCCCTGGTTAAAGCCTCACCCCTCCACTTT.

This rearrangement joins TRBV7-8 to TRBJ1-5; no clear D gene. Trimming stripped 1 base from V and 12 bases from J, with 10 bases between. The CDR3 has 12 amino acids. The germline gives CDR1 SGHVS, CDR2 FQNEAQ. The DNA for the CDR3 is TGTGCCAGCAGCTTAGACCCCCTCAACCAGCATTTT. Protein product: CASSLDPLNQHF. The full variable domain, with the rest looked up from reference TRBV7-8 and TRBJ1-5, is GAGVSQSPRYKVAKRGQDVALRCDPISGHVSLFWYQQALGQGPEFLTYFQNEAQLDKSGLPSDRFFAERPEGSVSTLKIQRTQQEDSAVYLCASSLDPLNQHFGDGTRLSIL.

The rearrangement uses TRBV7-2 and TRBJ1-1; TRBD1 is a possible D gene (5 bases). There are 13 residues in the CDR3. The V gene's germline CDR1 is SGHTA and CDR2 FQGNSA. Deletions cut 4 bases from V and 4 bases from J, with 10 bases between. CDR3 sequence: CASSSGWGTEAFF. CDR3 sequence (DNA): TGTGCCAGCAGCTCAGGGTGGGGCACTGAAGCTTTCTTT.

The chain joins TRBV7-8 to TRBJ1-1, with a possible D match to TRBD1 (5 bases). The CDR3 extends over 17 amino acids. V was clipped by 1 base and J by 11 bases, with 26 bases between them. CDR1 SGHVS and CDR2 FQNEAQ come from the germline V gene. CDR3 in amino acids: CASSLEPAPPMTVAAFF. The DNA for the CDR3 is TGTGCCAGCAGCTTAGAACCCGCACCCCCAATGACAGTCGCGGCTTTCTTT.

The rearrangement links TRBV7-9 to TRBJ2-1, with TRBD1 as a possible D gene (5 bases). CDR3 size: 14 residues. Germline V CDR1 and CDR2: SEHNR, FQNEAQ (reference sequence). Trimming removed 5 bases at V and 0 bases at J, with 8 bases between. DNA for the CDR3: TGTGCCAGCAGCGGGGCCAACTCCTACAATGAGCAGTTCTTC. Protein product: CASSGANSYNEQFF. The whole variable domain, filled in from reference TRBV7-9 and TRBJ2-1, reads DTGVSQNPRHKITKRGQNVTFRCDPISEHNRLYWYRQTLGQGPEFLTYFQNEAQLEKSRLLSDRFSAERPKGSFSTLEIQRTEQGDSAMYLCASSGANSYNEQFFGPGTRLTVL.

The V call is TRBV20-1, the J call TRBJ1-1; TRBD1 matches 9 bases. Germline V gives CDR1 DFQATT, CDR2 SNEGSKA (reference sequence). The CDR3 consists of 16 residues. V lost 1 base and J lost 3; bases outside the gene matches: 9. The CDR3, as DNA: TGCAGTGCTAGAGCTTCCGACAGGGGGGCGGACACTGAAGCTTTCTTT. Protein sequence: CSARASDRGADTEAFF.

The chain recombines TRBV6-2 or TRBV6-3 with TRBJ2-7; possible D gene TRBD1, 7 bases. Germline lookup yields CDR1 MNHEY and CDR2 SVGEGT. Trimming stripped 6 bases from V and 6 bases from J, with 18 bases between. This CDR3 comprises 14 residues. The CDR3 spells CASSRRQGGTEQYF. The CDR3 DNA sequence: TGTGCCAGCAGCCGCCGACAGGGAGGTACCGAGCAGTACTTC.

The genes are TRBV7-8 and TRBJ2-7, with 9 bases fitting TRBD1. The length of the CDR3 is 15 residues. V shed 5 bases, J shed 5 bases, and the junction held 10 bases outside the gene matches. Germline V gene data show CDR1 as SGHVS and CDR2 as FQNEAQ. This chain's CDR3 is CASSPPGQGIDEQYF. The CDR3 nucleotides are TGTGCCAGCAGCCCCCCGGGACAGGGTATCGACGAGCAGTACTTC.

This clonotype occurred many times. V and J are TRBV6-1 and TRBJ1-1, with no clear D. CDR1 is MNHNS, CDR2 SASEGT, per germline. The CDR3 loop spans 14 amino acids. V lost 5 bases and J 3 bases, leaving 13 bases between the germline ends. The chain's CDR3 is CASSSNWVDTEAFF. The CDR3 DNA sequence: TGTGCCAGCAGTTCGAACTGGGTGGACACTGAAGCTTTCTTT.

The V and J genes are TRBV7-9 and TRBJ2-7; D tentatively fits TRBD1 or TRBD2 (5 bases each). Germline V gene sequence: CDR1 SEHNR, CDR2 FQNEAQ (reference sequence). V was clipped by 4 bases and J by 3 bases, with 13 bases between them. The CDR3 has 14 amino acids. CDR3 nucleotides: TGTGCCAGCAGCTCCGCTCTTGGGGGCTACGAGCAGTACTTC. Its translation: CASSSALGGYEQYF.

The chain links TRBV5-5 to TRBJ1-1; D remains ambiguous. This CDR3 is built from 15 residues. The V end lost 5 bases, the J end lost 4 bases, and 18 bases lay between the germline ends. CDR1 SGHKS and CDR2 YYEKEE come from the germline V gene (reference sequence). This chain's CDR3 is CASSPGGLAGTEAFF. In DNA form, the CDR3 reads TGTGCCAGCAGTCCAGGCGGCCTCGCGGGCACTGAAGCTTTCTTT.

This clonotype was counted between two and nine times. The CDR3: CAISEAGGTYEQYF. The CDR3 bases are TGTGCCATCAGTGAGGCAGGGGGTACCTACGAGCAGTACTTC. The rearrangement links TRBV10-3 to TRBJ2-7, with 7 bases fitting TRBD1. Germline V gives CDR1 ENHRY, CDR2 SYGVKD. This CDR3 is built from 14 residues. V trimming: 2 bases; J trimming: 2 bases; junction bases outside the gene matches: 3.